Each of the 15 T cell receptor beta chains below was sequenced from the same sample in a study of T cells in Graves' hyperthyroidism and ophthalmopathy. TCR beta CDR3 regions were amplified from RNA. In the first-round RT-PCR of the TCR CDR3, the HTBI primer set was used. MiXCR, applied by TCRdb to the multiplex PCR reads, yields one record per CDR3 protein. The sample lists about 300,000 distinct CDR3 sequences, roughly 18% occurring once. Sequencing was done on a sample of blood. These receptors originate from a man in his forties or fifties with Graves' ophthalmopathy.

In its sample, this clonotype was seen many times. Here the CDR3 reads CSAEGGGTDTQYF. The CDR3 nucleotides are TGCAGTGCCGAGGGTGGGGGCACAGATACGCAGTATTTT. J is TRBJ2-3 and V is TRBV20-1; D might be TRBD2 (5 bases). Germline V gene lookup returns CDR1 DFQATT and CDR2 SNEGSKA (reference sequence). The CDR3 has 13 amino acids. The ends were cut back, 6 bases at V and 1 base at J, with 11 bases in the middle.

This clonotype was seen a handful of times. Sequence at one end of the junction differs from germline and may be a read error. This rearrangement joins TRBV18 to TRBJ2-5; D may be TRBD2 (7 bases). This CDR3 comprises 12 residues. Looked up from germline, CDR1 is KGHSH and CDR2 is LQKENI. CDR3 nucleotide sequence: TGTGCCAGCTCACCGTTGCCCGGGGGGCGCGACTTC. This sequence encodes CASSPLPGGRDF.

The table lists this clonotype with many counts. This sequence joins TRBV27 and TRBJ2-7; maybe TRBD1 (6 bases). Germline lookup yields CDR1 MNHEY and CDR2 SMNVEV (reference sequence). V gave up 7 bases and J gave up 3 bases, with 7 bases separating them. The CDR3 is 11 residues long. Here the CDR3 DNA reads TGTGCCAGCAAGGACAGCTACGAGCAGTACTTC. It codes for CASKDSYEQYF.

In this sample, this clonotype turned up many times. The junction does not match germline at one end; this may be a read error. V and J are TRBV5-1 and TRBJ2-3; no clear D gene. From germline, CDR1 is SGHRS and CDR2 YFSETQ. CDR3 size: 11 residues. The CDR3 nucleotides are TGTGCCAGCAGCTTAGGGGATACGCAGTATTTT. It yields the protein CASSLGDTQYF.

J is TRBJ2-1 and V is TRBV27; a weak D match, TRBD2 (6 bases). CDR1 is MNHEY, CDR2 SMNVEV, per germline (reference sequence). V lost 5 bases to trimming and J lost 0 bases, with 17 bases between them. This CDR3 has 17 amino acids. CDR3 sequence: CASSEPGGKSSYNEQFF. The CDR3 DNA is TGTGCCAGCAGTGAACCGGGCGGGAAGAGCTCCTACAATGAGCAGTTCTTC.

As to this clonotype: This clone may be a read error of a much larger clone one base away. The chain joins TRBV2 to TRBJ2-3, with a weak D call TRBD2 (6 bases). This CDR3 contains 17 residues. V shed 11 bases and J shed 0 bases, with 24 bases lying between them. Germline assignment: CDR1 SNHLY and CDR2 FYNNEI. This CDR3 reads CACKERPSDSSTDTQYF. CDR3 in DNA: TGTGCCTGCAAAGAAAGACCTAGCGACAGTAGCACAGATACGCAGTATTTT.

This clonotype was recorded a few times. The chain joins TRBV5-1 to TRBJ1-6; 10 bases match TRBD1. V trimming: 4 bases; J trimming: 8 bases; junction bases outside the gene matches: 3. This CDR3 has 14 residues. Germline V CDR1 and CDR2: SGHRS, YFSETQ. The CDR3 region is CASSNGQGDSPLHF. The CDR3 nucleotides are TGCGCCAGCAGCAACGGACAGGGGGATTCACCCCTCCACTTT.

This sequence joins TRBV7-9 and TRBJ2-7; no clear D. V gave up 3 bases and J gave up 5 bases, with 11 bases separating them. CDR3 size: 13 residues. Germline V lookup: CDR1 SEHNR, CDR2 FQNEAQ (reference sequence). CDR3 sequence reads: CASSFPHLDEQYF. The CDR3 DNA is TGTGCCAGCAGCTTCCCTCACTTGGACGAGCAGTACTTC. Using reference TRBV7-9 and TRBJ2-7 for the parts outside the CDR3, the full variable domain is DTGVSQNPRHKITKRGQNVTFRCDPISEHNRLYWYRQTLGQGPEFLTYFQNEAQLEKSRLLSDRFSAERPKGSFSTLEIQRTEQGDSAMYLCASSFPHLDEQYFGPGTRLTVT.

The V and J genes are TRBV10-1 and TRBJ2-1; no reliable D call. The CDR3 is 13 amino acids. CDR1 is WNHNN, CDR2 SYGVQD, per germline (reference sequence). With 1 base removed from V and 5 bases from J, the gap between germline ends came to 6 bases. The CDR3 region has the DNA TGCGCCAGCAGTGAGTTGAATGACAATGAGCAGTTCTTC. Protein: CASSELNDNEQFF.

The chain is built from TRBV7-8 and TRBJ2-1, with TRBD2 identical over 10 bases. The CDR3 has 16 amino acids. The germline V gene encodes CDR1 SGHVS and CDR2 FQNEAQ. The ends lost 5 bases at V and 1 base at J; junction bases unmatched: 5. In nucleotides, the CDR3 is TGTGCCAGCAGCAGGACTAGCGGAGTATCCTACAATGAGCAGTTCTTC. Protein product: CASSRTSGVSYNEQFF.

This clonotype was recorded many times. The V call is TRBV12-3 or TRBV12-4, the J call TRBJ1-5; a possible D gene is TRBD1 (6 bases). The CDR3 runs 15 residues. V gave up 5 bases and J gave up 0 bases, with 11 bases separating them. For the CDR3, the DNA is TGTGCCAGCAGTCCCATGACAGGTAGCAATCAGCCCCAGCATTTT. This sequence encodes CASSPMTGSNQPQHF.

In its sample, this clonotype was seen a few times. The V and J genes are TRBV24-1 and TRBJ2-3; tentative D call: TRBD1 (6 bases). Germline CDR1 KGHDR, CDR2 SFDVKD. V dropped 3 bases and J dropped 4 bases, with 16 bases sitting between them. CDR3 length: 16 residues. The CDR3 sequence: CATSDTRTVSSDTQYF. Here the CDR3 DNA reads TGTGCCACCAGTGATACACGGACAGTTTCCTCAGATACGCAGTATTTT.

This clonotype was seen a few times. The chain joins TRBV10-3 to TRBJ2-7; 9 bases fit TRBD1. Germline assignment: CDR1 ENHRY and CDR2 SYGVKD. V was clipped by 7 bases and J by 0 bases; unmatched bases: 1. The CDR3 consists of 13 residues. The DNA of the CDR3 is TGTGCCATCAAGGGACAGGGCTCCTACGAGCAGTACTTC. This codes for CAIKGQGSYEQYF.

Ten or more counts support this clonotype. This chain links TRBV7-2 with TRBJ2-5; D possibly corresponds to TRBD1 (6 bases). Germline loops: CDR1 SGHTA, CDR2 FQGNSA. The V and J ends lost 5 bases and 8 bases respectively, with 18 bases between them. This CDR3 has 14 residues. The CDR3: CASSPGVQSGTQYF. The CDR3 region has the DNA TGTGCCAGCAGCCCAGGGGTGCAGTCCGGAACCCAGTACTTC.

The chain has TRBV3-1 and TRBJ2-1; 8 positions match TRBD2. V shed 2 bases and J 15 bases; nucleotides not matched to a gene: 24. Germline loops: CDR1 LGHDT, CDR2 YNNKEL (reference sequence). The CDR3 totals 18 residues. CDR3: CASSQWREASHHPISRFF. CDR3 nucleotide sequence: TGTGCCAGCAGCCAATGGCGGGAGGCCTCACACCACCCCATCTCTCGGTTCTTC.